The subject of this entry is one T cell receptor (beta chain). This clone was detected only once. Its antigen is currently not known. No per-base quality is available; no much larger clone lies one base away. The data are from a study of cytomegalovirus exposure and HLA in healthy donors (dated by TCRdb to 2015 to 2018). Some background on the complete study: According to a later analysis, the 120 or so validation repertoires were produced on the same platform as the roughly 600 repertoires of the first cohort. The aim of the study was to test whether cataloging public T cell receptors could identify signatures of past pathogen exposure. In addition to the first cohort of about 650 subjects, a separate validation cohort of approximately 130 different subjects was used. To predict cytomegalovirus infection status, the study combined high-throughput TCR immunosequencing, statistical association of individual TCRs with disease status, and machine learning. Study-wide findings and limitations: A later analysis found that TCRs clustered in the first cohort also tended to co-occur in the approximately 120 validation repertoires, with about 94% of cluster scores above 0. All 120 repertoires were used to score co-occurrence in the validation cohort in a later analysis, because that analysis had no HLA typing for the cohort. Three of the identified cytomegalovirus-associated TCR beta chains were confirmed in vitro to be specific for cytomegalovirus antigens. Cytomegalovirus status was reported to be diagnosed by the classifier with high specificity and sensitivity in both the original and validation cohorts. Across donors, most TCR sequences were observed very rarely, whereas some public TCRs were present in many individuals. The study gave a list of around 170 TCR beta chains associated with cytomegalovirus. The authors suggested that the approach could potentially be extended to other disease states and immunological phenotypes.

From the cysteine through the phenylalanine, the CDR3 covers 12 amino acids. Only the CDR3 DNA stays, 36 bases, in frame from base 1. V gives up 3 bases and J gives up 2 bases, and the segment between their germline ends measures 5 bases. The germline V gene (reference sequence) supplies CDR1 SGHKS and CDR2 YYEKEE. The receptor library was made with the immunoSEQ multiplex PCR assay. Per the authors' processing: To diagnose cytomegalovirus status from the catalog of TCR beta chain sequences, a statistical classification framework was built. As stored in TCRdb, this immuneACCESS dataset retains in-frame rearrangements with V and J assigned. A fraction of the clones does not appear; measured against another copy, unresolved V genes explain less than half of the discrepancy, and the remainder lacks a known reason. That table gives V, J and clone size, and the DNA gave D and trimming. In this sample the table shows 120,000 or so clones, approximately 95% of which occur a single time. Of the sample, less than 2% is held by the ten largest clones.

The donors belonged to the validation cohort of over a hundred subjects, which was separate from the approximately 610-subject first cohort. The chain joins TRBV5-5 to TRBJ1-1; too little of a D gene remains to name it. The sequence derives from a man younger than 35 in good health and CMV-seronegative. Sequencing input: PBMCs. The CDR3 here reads CASSSINTEAFF. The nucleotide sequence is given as TGTGCCAGCAGCTCTATCAACACTGAAGCTTTCTTT. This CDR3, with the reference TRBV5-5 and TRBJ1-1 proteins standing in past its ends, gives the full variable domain DAGVTQSPTHLIKTRGQQVTLRCSPISGHKSVSWYQQVLGQGPQFIFQYYEKEERGRGNFPDRFSARQFPNYSSELNVNALLLGDSALYLCASSSINTEAFFGQGTRLTVV.